This T cell receptor (beta chain) was obtained from a study of CD8 T cells in Susac syndrome. Germline CDR1 SEHNR, CDR2 FQNEAQ (reference sequence). Trimming removed 5 bases from V and 2 bases from J, with 16 bases in between. This CDR3 contains 15 residues. Stable or active relapsing-remitting multiple sclerosis, untreated and meeting revised McDonald criteria, defined the controls. The CD8+ and CD4+ T cells were isolated magnetically using a negative isolation approach, whereas the TEMRA cells were enriched by FACS. A quantity of about 0.5 to 1 ug RNA underwent reverse transcription using random hexamers. Across 54 Vbeta and 13 Jbeta, immunoSEQ multiplex PCR amplified TCR beta CDR3. Each CDR3 protein is one row after TCRdb ran MiXCR on the immunoSEQ multiplex PCR reads. The sample lists about 140,000 distinct CDR3 sequences, 85% to 95% occurring once.

The sequenced sample was CD4+ T cells from PBMCs. The clonotype originates from a human donor with multiple sclerosis. This chain uses TRBV7-9 with TRBJ2-7; D unresolved. The CDR3: CASSLGGTATYEQYF. The CDR3 nucleotides are TGTGCCAGCAGCCTAGGTGGCACGGCAACCTACGAGCAGTACTTC.